This T cell receptor (beta chain) originates from a study of blood T cell repertoires in COVID-19. Study in general: The United States, Italy and Spain provided the acute and convalescent COVID-19 samples. PBMCs, B-cell-depleted T cells, or T cells provided the cDNA or gDNA that made up the material.

In the authors' workflow: Using reference gene primer amplification, nucleated cell counts were estimated. The assay was immunoSEQ multiplex PCR, and TCRdb's table has in-frame clones only and misses some. D and trimming were read from the DNA, whereas the V and J calls and clone size are those reported in that table. The profile shows about 140,000 clones, 78% of them singletons. Specimen: peripheral blood. This sequence was found in a man in his fifties or sixties who had recovered from COVID-19.

The CDR3 spells CASSLLSAGEGYGYGYTF. The CDR3 nucleotides read TGTGCCAGCAGTTTATTGTCGGCAGGGGAGGGGTATGGCTATGGCTACACCTTC. V gene TRBV28 combines with J gene TRBJ1-2; perhaps TRBD1 as D (6 bases). The CDR3 runs to 18 residues. Trimming took off 1 base at V and 4 bases at J, with 22 bases between the two ends. Germline loops: CDR1 MDHEN, CDR2 SYDVKM.